The entry that follows covers one T cell receptor beta chain sequence. These data come from a study of CD8 T cells in Susac syndrome. The authors negatively isolated CD8+ and CD4+ T cells and FACS-enriched TEMRA cells. Unmatched junction bases numbered 1, after V lost 3 bases and J lost 2 bases. This CDR3 has 13 amino acids. Germline CDR1 reads SQVTM; CDR2 reads ANQGSEA. The RNA input was about 0.5 to 1 ug, and it was reverse transcribed with random hexamers. TCRdb called the immunoSEQ multiplex PCR reads again in MiXCR, with one record for every CDR3 protein. In the table there are about 200,000 distinct CDR3 sequences, 95% of which are singletons.

V is TRBV29-1 and J is TRBJ1-5, with TRBD1 identical over 7 bases. The specimen sequenced was CD4+ T cells from PBMCs. The source of this sequence is a human donor with multiple sclerosis. The chain's CDR3 is CSVDTGGNQPQHF. CDR3 sequence (DNA): TGCAGCGTTGACACAGGGGGCAATCAGCCCCAGCATTTT.